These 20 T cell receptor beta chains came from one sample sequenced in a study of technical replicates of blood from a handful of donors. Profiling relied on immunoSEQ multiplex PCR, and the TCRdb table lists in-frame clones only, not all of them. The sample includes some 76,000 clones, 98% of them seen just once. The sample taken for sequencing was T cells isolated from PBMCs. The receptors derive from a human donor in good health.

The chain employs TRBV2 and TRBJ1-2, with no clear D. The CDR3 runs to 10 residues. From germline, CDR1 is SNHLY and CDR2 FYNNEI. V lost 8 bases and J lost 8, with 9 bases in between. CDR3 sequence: CASRIQGYTF. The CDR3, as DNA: TGTGCCAGCCGGATACAGGGCTACACCTTC.

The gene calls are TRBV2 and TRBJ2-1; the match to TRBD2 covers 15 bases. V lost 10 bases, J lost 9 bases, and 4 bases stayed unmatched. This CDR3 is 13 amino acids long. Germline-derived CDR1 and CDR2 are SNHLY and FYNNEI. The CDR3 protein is CATGTSGRTEQFF. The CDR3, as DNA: TGTGCCACCGGGACTAGCGGGAGGACTGAGCAGTTCTTC. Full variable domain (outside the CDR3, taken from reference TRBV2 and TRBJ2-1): EPEVTQTPSHQVTQMGQEVILRCVPISNHLYFYWYRQILGQKVEFLVSFYNNEISEKSEIFDDQFSVERPDGSNFTLKIRSTKLEDSAMYFCATGTSGRTEQFFGPGTRLTVL.

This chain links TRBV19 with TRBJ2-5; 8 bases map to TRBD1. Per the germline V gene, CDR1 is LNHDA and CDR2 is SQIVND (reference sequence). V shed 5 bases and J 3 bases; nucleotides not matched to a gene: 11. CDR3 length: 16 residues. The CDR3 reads CASSAQGALGEETQYF. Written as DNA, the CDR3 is TGTGCCAGTAGTGCCCAGGGGGCGTTAGGTGAAGAGACCCAGTACTTC.

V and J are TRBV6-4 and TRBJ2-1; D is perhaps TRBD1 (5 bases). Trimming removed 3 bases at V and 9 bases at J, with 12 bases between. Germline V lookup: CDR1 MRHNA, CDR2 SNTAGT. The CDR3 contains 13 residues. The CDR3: CASSERAQGEQFF. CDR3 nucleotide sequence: TGTGCCAGCAGTGAACGAGCTCAGGGTGAGCAGTTCTTC.

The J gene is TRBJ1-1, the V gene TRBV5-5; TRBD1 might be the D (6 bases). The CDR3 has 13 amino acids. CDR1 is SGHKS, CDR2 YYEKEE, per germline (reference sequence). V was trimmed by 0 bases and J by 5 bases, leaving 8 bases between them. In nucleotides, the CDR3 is TGTGCCAGCAGCTTGGACAGGGCTACTGAAGCTTTCTTT. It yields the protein CASSLDRATEAFF.

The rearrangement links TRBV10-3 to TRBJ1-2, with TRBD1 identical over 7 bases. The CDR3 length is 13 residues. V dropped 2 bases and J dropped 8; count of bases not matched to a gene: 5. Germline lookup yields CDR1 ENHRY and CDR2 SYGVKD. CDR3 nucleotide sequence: TGTGCCATCAGTGAGACAGGGGCGGACGGCTACACCTTC. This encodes CAISETGADGYTF.

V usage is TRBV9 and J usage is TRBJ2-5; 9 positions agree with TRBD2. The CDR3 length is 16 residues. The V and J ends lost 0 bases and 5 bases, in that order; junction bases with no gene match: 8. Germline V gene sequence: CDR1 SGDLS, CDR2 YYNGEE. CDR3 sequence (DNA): TGTGCCAGCAGCGTAGGAGCGGCGGGAGGGCCCGAGACCCAGTACTTC. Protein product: CASSVGAAGGPETQYF.

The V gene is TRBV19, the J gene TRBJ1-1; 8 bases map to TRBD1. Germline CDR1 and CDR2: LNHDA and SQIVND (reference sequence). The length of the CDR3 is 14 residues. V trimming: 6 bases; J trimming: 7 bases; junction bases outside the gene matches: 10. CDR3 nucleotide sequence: TGTGCCAGTAGACTCATAGACAGGGGTAGTGAAGCTTTCTTT. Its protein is CASRLIDRGSEAFF.

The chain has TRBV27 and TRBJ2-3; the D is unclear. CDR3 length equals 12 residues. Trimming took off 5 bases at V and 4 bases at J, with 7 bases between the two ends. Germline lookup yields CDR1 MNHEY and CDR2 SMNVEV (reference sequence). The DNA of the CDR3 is TGTGCCAGCAGTCCCCTCTCAGATACGCAGTATTTT. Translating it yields CASSPLSDTQYF.

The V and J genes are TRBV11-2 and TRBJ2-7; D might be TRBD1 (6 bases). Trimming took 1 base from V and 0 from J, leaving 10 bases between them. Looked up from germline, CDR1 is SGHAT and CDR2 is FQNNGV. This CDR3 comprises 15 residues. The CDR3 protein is CASSLGRDNSYEQYF. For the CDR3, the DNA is TGTGCCAGCAGCTTAGGCCGGGACAACTCCTACGAGCAGTACTTC. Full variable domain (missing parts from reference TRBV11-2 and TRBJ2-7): EAGVAQSPRYKIIEKRQSVAFWCNPISGHATLYWYQQILGQGPKLLIQFQNNGVVDDSQLPKDRFSAERLKGVDSTLKIQPAKLEDSAVYLCASSLGRDNSYEQYFGPGTRLTVT.

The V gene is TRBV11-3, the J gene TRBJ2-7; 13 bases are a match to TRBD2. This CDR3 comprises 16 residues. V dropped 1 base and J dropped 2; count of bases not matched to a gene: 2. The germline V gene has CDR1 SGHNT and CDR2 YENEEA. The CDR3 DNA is TGTGCCAGCAGCTTAGGCGGGACTAGCGGGGCCTACGAGCAGTACTTC. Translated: CASSLGGTSGAYEQYF.

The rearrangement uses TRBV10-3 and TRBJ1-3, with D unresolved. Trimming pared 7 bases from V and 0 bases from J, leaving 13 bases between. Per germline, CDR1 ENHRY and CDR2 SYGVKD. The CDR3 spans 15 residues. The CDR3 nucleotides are TGTGCCATCAACCCTGAACTGAACTCTGGAAACACCATATATTTT. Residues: CAINPELNSGNTIYF.

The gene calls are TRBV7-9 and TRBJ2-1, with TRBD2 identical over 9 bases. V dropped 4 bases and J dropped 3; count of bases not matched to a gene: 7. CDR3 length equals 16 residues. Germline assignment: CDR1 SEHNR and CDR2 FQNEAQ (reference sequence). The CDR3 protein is CASSSPTSGFYNEQFF. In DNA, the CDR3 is TGTGCCAGCAGCTCTCCTACTAGCGGGTTCTACAATGAGCAGTTCTTC.

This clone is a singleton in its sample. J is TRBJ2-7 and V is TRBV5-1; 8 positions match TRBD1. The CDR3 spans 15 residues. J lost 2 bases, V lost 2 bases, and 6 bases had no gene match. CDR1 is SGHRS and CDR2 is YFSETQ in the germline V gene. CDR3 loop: CASSFLGTGAYEQYF. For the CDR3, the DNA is TGCGCCAGCAGCTTCCTCGGGACAGGTGCCTACGAGCAGTACTTC.

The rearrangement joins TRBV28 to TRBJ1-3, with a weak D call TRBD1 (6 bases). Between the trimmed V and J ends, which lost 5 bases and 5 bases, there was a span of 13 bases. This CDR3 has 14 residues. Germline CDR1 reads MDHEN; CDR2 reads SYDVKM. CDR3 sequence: CASSPPGQRNTIYF. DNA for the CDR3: TGTGCCAGCAGTCCTCCGGGACAAAGAAACACCATATATTTT.

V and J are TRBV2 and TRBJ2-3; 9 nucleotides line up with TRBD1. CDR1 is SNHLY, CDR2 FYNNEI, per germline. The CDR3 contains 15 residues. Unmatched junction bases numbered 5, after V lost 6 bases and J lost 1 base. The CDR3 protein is CASSPRTGGTDTQYF. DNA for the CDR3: TGTGCCAGCAGCCCAAGGACAGGGGGCACAGATACGCAGTATTTT. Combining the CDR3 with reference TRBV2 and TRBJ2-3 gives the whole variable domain EPEVTQTPSHQVTQMGQEVILRCVPISNHLYFYWYRQILGQKVEFLVSFYNNEISEKSEIFDDQFSVERPDGSNFTLKIRSTKLEDSAMYFCASSPRTGGTDTQYFGPGTRLTVL.

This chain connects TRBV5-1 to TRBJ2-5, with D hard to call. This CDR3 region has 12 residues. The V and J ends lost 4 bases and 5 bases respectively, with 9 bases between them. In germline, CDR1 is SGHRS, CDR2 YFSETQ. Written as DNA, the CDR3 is TGCGCCAGCAGCCCCCCCTCGGAGACCCAGTACTTC. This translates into CASSPPSETQYF.

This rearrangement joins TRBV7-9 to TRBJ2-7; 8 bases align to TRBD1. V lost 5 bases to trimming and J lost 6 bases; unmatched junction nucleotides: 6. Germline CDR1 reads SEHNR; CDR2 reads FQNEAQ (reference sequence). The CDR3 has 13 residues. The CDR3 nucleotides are TGTGCCAGCAGCCTACAGGGGGTAGGCGAGCAGTACTTC. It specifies CASSLQGVGEQYF.

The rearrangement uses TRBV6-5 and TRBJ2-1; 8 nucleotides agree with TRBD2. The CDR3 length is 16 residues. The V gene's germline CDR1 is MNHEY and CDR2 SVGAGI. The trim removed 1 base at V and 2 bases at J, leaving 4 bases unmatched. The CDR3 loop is CASSYFLAGPYNEQFF. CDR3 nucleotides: TGTGCCAGCAGTTACTTTCTAGCGGGCCCCTACAATGAGCAGTTCTTC.

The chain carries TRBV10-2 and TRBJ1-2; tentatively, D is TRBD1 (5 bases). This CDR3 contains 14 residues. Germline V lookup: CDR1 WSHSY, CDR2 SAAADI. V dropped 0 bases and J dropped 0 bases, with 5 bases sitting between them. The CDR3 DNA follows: TGCGCCAGCAGTGAGTCAGGGGCTAACTATGGCTACACCTTC. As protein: CASSESGANYGYTF.